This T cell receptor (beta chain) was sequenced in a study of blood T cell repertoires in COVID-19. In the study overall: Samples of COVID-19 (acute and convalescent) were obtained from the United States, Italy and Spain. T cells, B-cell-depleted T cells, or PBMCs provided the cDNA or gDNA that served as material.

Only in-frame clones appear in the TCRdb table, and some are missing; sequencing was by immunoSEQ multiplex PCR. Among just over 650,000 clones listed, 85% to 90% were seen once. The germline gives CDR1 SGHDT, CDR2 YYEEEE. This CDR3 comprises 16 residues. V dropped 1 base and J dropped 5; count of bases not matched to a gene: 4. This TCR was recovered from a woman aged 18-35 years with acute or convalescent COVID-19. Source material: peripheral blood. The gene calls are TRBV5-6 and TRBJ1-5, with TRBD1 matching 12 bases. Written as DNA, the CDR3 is TGTGCCAGCAGCTTGTTGGGACAGGGGGCCTATCAGCCCCAGCATTTT. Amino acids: CASSLLGQGAYQPQHF.